The 32 T cell receptor beta chains presented below share a single source sample, sequenced in a study of metastatic and nonmetastatic thyroid tumors (dated by TCRdb to 2018 to 2021). Library generation was performed with PCR. The data were produced on an Illumina HiSeq 4000. The public reads were run again by TCRdb, first through fastp at Q25 and then through MiXCR, and only productive beta chains were kept. Across this sample there are 25,000 to 40,000 clones, with roughly 20% seen only once. Less than 25% of the sample lies in the top ten. Before undergoing thyroid surgery, none of the patients had been given any kind of treatment. Input material: blood. All receptors come from a female donor with papillary thyroid cancer or a benign thyroid nodule (not recorded which). Some clones in this sample may be carry-over from other donors' samples.

The J gene is TRBJ2-7, the V gene TRBV7-9; the D is unclear. CDR1 is SEHNR and CDR2 is FQNEAQ in the germline V gene (reference sequence). V lost 8 bases to trimming and J lost 1 base, with 15 bases between them. The CDR3 is 14 residues long. The CDR3 nucleotides are TGTGCCAGCGGCCCAGGTGGCATGTCCTACGAGCAGTACTTC. This translates into CASGPGGMSYEQYF.

This clone was counted between two and nine times. The chain uses TRBV12-5 and TRBJ1-2; TRBD1 is a possible D gene (5 bases). The CDR3 runs 16 residues. V was cut by 1 base and J by 2 bases, with 14 bases left in between. CDR1 is LGHNT and CDR2 is FRNRAP in the germline V gene. CDR3 in amino acids: CASGLDLGLPNYGYTF. The CDR3 nucleotides are TGTGCTAGTGGTTTGGATCTGGGGCTTCCAAACTATGGCTACACCTTC. Full variable domain (remainder filled in from reference TRBV12-5 and TRBJ1-2): DARVTQTPRHKVTEMGQEVTMRCQPILGHNTVFWYRQTMMQGLELLAYFRNRAPLDDSGMPKDRFSAEMPDATLATLKIQPSEPRDSAVYFCASGLDLGLPNYGYTFGSGTRLTVV.

Concerning this clone itself: Germline is not matched at one junction end, which may reflect a read error. V usage is TRBV19 and J usage is TRBJ1-6, with D uncertain. CDR1 LNHDA and CDR2 SQIVND come from the germline V gene (reference sequence). The CDR3 consists of 11 residues. The chain's CDR3 is CASGYNSPLYF. CDR3 DNA sequence: TGTGCCAGTGGGTATAATTCACCCCTCTACTTT.

This rearrangement joins TRBV28 to TRBJ2-7; TRBD2 matches 7 bases. The CDR3 runs to 14 residues. Germline assignment: CDR1 MDHEN and CDR2 SYDVKM. Trimming took 6 bases from V and 6 from J; bases not matched to a gene: 11. CDR3 residues: CASRAGGSGAEQYF. As DNA, the CDR3 is TGTGCCAGCAGGGCGGGCGGGAGTGGGGCCGAGCAGTACTTC.

This clone was detected only a few times. The chain links TRBV19 to TRBJ2-3; tentatively, D is TRBD1 (5 bases). Germline V gene lookup returns CDR1 LNHDA and CDR2 SQIVND (reference sequence). V lost 9 bases, J lost 4 bases, and 17 bases lay in between. CDR3 length: 14 amino acids. The CDR3 nucleotides read TGTGCCAGCCAGATCCAGGGTCGCGCAGATACGCAGTATTTT. Translated, it gives CASQIQGRADTQYF. Based on the CDR3 plus reference TRBV19 and TRBJ2-3, the full variable domain is DGGITQSPKYLFRKEGQNVTLSCEQNLNHDAMYWYRQDPGQGLRLIYYSQIVNDFQKGDIAEGYSVSREKKESFPLTVTSAQKNPTAFYLCASQIQGRADTQYFGPGTRLTVL.

Ten or more counts support this clone. The chain links TRBV24-1 to TRBJ2-2; no reliable D call. Deletions cut 5 bases from V and 7 bases from J, with 7 bases between. The germline CDR1 and CDR2 sequences are KGHDR and SFDVKD. The CDR3 covers 12 residues. The CDR3 here is CATSAGYGELFF. CDR3 DNA sequence: TGTGCCACCAGTGCGGGTTACGGGGAGCTGTTTTTT.

This clone has ten or more counts. The rearrangement joins TRBV12-3 or TRBV12-4 to TRBJ1-1; D is unclear. CDR3 length equals 14 residues. V shed 6 bases and J shed 7 bases, with 18 bases lying between them. As DNA, the CDR3 is TGTGCCAGCAGCCCGATACGGCGTGGTGGTGAAGCTTTCTTT. It specifies CASSPIRRGGEAFF.

This clone was counted a few times. This chain joins TRBV6-2 or TRBV6-3 and TRBJ2-5; 7 nucleotides line up with TRBD1. This CDR3 is 15 amino acids long. V was pared by 5 bases and J by 1 base, with 7 bases of the junction left unmatched. Germline CDR1 and CDR2: MNHEY and SVGEGT. CDR3 coding DNA: TGTGCCAGCAGTACCCAAGGGACAGCCCAAGAGACCCAGTACTTC. This sequence encodes CASSTQGTAQETQYF.

In its sample, this clone was seen many times. This chain uses TRBV5-1 with TRBJ1-1, with TRBD1 as a possible D gene (5 bases). This CDR3 contains 14 residues. Germline values: CDR1 SGHRS, CDR2 YFSETQ. Trimming left V 3 bases short and J 0 bases short, with 9 bases between. CDR3 coding DNA: TGCGCCAGCAGCTACGGGGGATTGAACACTGAAGCTTTCTTT. As protein: CASSYGGLNTEAFF.

This clone was recorded at least ten times. J is TRBJ1-3 and V is TRBV6-6; D gene unclear. The V gene lost 0 bases and the J gene lost 0 bases, with 6 bases spanning the gap. The CDR3 totals 15 residues. In germline, CDR1 is MNHNY, CDR2 SVGAGI (reference sequence). The CDR3 bases are TGTGCCAGCAGTTACTCTAGACACTCTGGAAACACCATATATTTT. Encoded protein: CASSYSRHSGNTIYF.

This clone occurred many times. The chain links TRBV7-8 to TRBJ1-2, with D maybe TRBD1 (6 bases). Trimming removed 7 bases from V and 0 bases from J, with 12 bases in between. The V gene's germline CDR1 is SGHVS and CDR2 FQNEAQ. The CDR3 is 14 amino acids. This chain's CDR3 is CASNPGTTNYGYTF. The DNA for the CDR3 is TGTGCCAGCAACCCTGGGACAACTAACTATGGCTACACCTTC. The variable domain in full, with the rest retrieved from reference TRBV7-8 and TRBJ1-2, is GAGVSQSPRYKVAKRGQDVALRCDPISGHVSLFWYQQALGQGPEFLTYFQNEAQLDKSGLPSDRFFAERPEGSVSTLKIQRTQQEDSAVYLCASNPGTTNYGYTFGSGTRLTVV.

Comment on this clone: Because it lacks the conserved phenylalanine or tryptophan at the end, this CDR3 is likely a read error. The rearrangement uses TRBV30 and TRBJ2-7; D ambiguous. V dropped 1 base and J dropped 6 bases, with 13 bases sitting between them. The length of the CDR3 is 13 residues. Germline loops: CDR1 GTSNPN, CDR2 SVGIG (reference sequence). DNA of the CDR3: TGTGCCTGGAGTGAACTCCTCCACGGCGAGCAGTACCTC. It is translated as CAWSELLHGEQYL.

CDR3 amino acids: CAVKRGKEAYEQYF. The CDR3 nucleotides read TGTGCTGTGAAAAGGGGGAAGGAAGCCTACGAGCAGTACTTC. The chain employs TRBV6-1 and TRBJ2-7; tentative D call: TRBD1 (6 bases). The CDR3 covers 14 residues. Per germline, CDR1 MNHNS and CDR2 SASEGT.

This clone was picked up a small number of times. V is TRBV2 and J is TRBJ1-2; no reliable D call. The germline CDR1 and CDR2 sequences are SNHLY and FYNNEI. V shed 4 bases and J shed 0 bases, with 9 bases lying between them. This CDR3 is 14 amino acids long. The CDR3 is CASSAQTTNYGYTF. The DNA of the CDR3 is TGTGCCAGCAGTGCCCAAACGACTAACTATGGCTACACCTTC. Looking up the rest from reference TRBV2 and TRBJ1-2 gives the full variable domain: EPEVTQTPSHQVTQMGQEVILRCVPISNHLYFYWYRQILGQKVEFLVSFYNNEISEKSEIFDDQFSVERPDGSNFTLKIRSTKLEDSAMYFCASSAQTTNYGYTFGSGTRLTVV.

The chain links TRBV11-2 to TRBJ2-1; 12 bases are shared with TRBD2. The V gene's germline CDR1 is SGHAT and CDR2 FQNNGV. The CDR3 runs to 16 residues. V trimming: 4 bases; J trimming: 8 bases; junction bases outside the gene matches: 9. CDR3 DNA: TGTGCCAGCAGCTCCAGGACTAGCGGGACGTACGATGAGCAGTTCTTC. Protein sequence: CASSSRTSGTYDEQFF.

The chain recombines TRBV6-1 with TRBJ2-2; 11 bases align to TRBD2. Germline V gene lookup returns CDR1 MNHNS and CDR2 SASEGT. V trimming: 6 bases; J trimming: 7 bases; junction bases outside the gene matches: 4. The CDR3 has 14 amino acids. The CDR3 DNA reads TGTGCCAGCAGCGTAGCGGGAGGGAGCGGGGAGCTGTTTTTT. Translation gives CASSVAGGSGELFF.

V and J are TRBV6-2 or TRBV6-3 and TRBJ2-1; 11 bases match TRBD2. The junction had 10 bases not matched to a gene; V was cut back by 5 bases and J by 4 bases. The CDR3 covers 17 residues. Germline lookup yields CDR1 MNHEY and CDR2 SVGEGT. The CDR3 DNA reads TGTGCCAGCAGTCGGGGGACTAGCGGTGCTGCATACAATGAGCAGTTCTTC. Translating it yields CASSRGTSGAAYNEQFF.

The chain carries TRBV15 and TRBJ2-7, with D possibly being TRBD2 (5 bases). Trimming cost V 4 bases and J 1 base, with 8 bases left between them. The CDR3 consists of 13 residues. Germline V gene lookup returns CDR1 LNHNV and CDR2 YYDKDF (reference sequence). The CDR3 DNA reads as TGTGCCACCAGCACGGGAACATCCTACGAGCAGTACTTC. This translates into CATSTGTSYEQYF.

The table lists this clone with many counts. The rearrangement joins TRBV4-1 to TRBJ1-3; D call uncertain. This CDR3 spans 18 amino acids. Trimming took 4 bases from V and 3 from J, leaving 22 bases between them. The germline V gene has CDR1 MGHRA and CDR2 YSYEKL. CDR3 sequence reads: CASSRDETVSTGGNTIYF. In nucleotides, the CDR3 is TGCGCCAGCAGCCGAGACGAGACCGTCTCTACCGGTGGAAACACCATATATTTT.

The rearrangement joins TRBV6-1 to TRBJ2-7; 8 nucleotides agree with TRBD2. J gave up 5 bases and V 6 bases, and 12 bases lay outside the gene matches. The CDR3 extends over 15 amino acids. Germline V lookup: CDR1 MNHNS, CDR2 SASEGT. CDR3 region: CASRRKAAGGHEQYF. As DNA, the CDR3 is TGTGCCAGCAGACGAAAGGCGGCGGGGGGCCACGAGCAGTACTTC.

This clone has a single count. The V and J genes are TRBV27 and TRBJ2-5; 9 nucleotides line up with TRBD1. After removal of 6 bases from V and 4 bases from J, the junction contained 6 bases not matched to a gene. Germline V gene sequence: CDR1 MNHEY, CDR2 SMNVEV (reference sequence). The CDR3 runs to 14 residues. The CDR3 region has the DNA TGTGCCAGCAGGTTGATACAGGGGGCAGAGACCCAGTACTTC. Encoded protein: CASRLIQGAETQYF.

The sample holds many counts of this clone. The V gene is TRBV7-8, the J gene TRBJ1-1, with no clear D. CDR1 is SGHVS and CDR2 is FQNEAQ in the germline V gene. The CDR3 runs to 13 residues. V shed 6 bases and J shed 0 bases, with 8 bases lying between them. The CDR3 sequence is CASSRRLNTEAFF. CDR3 nucleotides: TGTGCCAGCAGTCGACGGTTGAACACTGAAGCTTTCTTT.

This clone was recorded at least ten times. The rearrangement links TRBV2 to TRBJ1-1, with D possibly TRBD1 on 6 matching bases. V was clipped by 6 bases and J by 4 bases, with 12 bases between them. In germline, CDR1 is SNHLY, CDR2 FYNNEI. The CDR3 extends over 13 amino acids. The CDR3 DNA reads TGTGCCAGCAGAGGGGGAGTTGCCACTGAAGCTTTCTTT. Encoded protein: CASRGGVATEAFF.

This clone was seen repeatedly, ten times or more. This chain links TRBV29-1 with TRBJ2-3; D may correspond to TRBD1 or TRBD2 (5 bases each). The CDR3 length is 12 residues. The V end was cut by 8 bases, the J end by 3 bases, with 12 bases between. Germline V gene data show CDR1 as SQVTM and CDR2 as ANQGSEA. CDR3 protein: CSPYEGTDTQYF. The CDR3 DNA is TGCAGCCCATATGAGGGGACAGATACGCAGTATTTT.

This clone was recorded many times. The identical CDR3 is also encoded by other nucleotide sequences in the sample. J is TRBJ1-3 and V is TRBV12-3 or TRBV12-4, with unresolved D. The CDR3 extends over 15 amino acids. V was trimmed by 4 bases and J by 1 base, leaving 11 bases between them. The CDR3 DNA sequence: TGTGCCAGCAGTTCGACTGCCACATCTGGAAACACCATATATTTT. Residues: CASSSTATSGNTIYF.

This clone was counted many times. The chain links TRBV12-3 or TRBV12-4 to TRBJ2-2; 8 nucleotides agree with TRBD2. This CDR3 spans 16 amino acids. V lost 3 bases to trimming and J lost 3 bases; unmatched junction nucleotides: 6. Here the CDR3 reads CASSFGAGGHTGELFF. CDR3 nucleotide sequence: TGTGCCAGCAGTTTTGGGGCGGGGGGCCACACCGGGGAGCTGTTTTTT.

In this sample, this clone turned up once. This may stem from a read error, because a much larger clone lies one nucleotide away. This chain connects TRBV7-3 to TRBJ2-1; D is possibly TRBD1 (6 bases). Germline V gene lookup returns CDR1 SGHTA and CDR2 FQGTGA. The CDR3 runs 15 residues. In nucleotides, the CDR3 is TGTGCCAGCGGCTTAAGTGGGGGCCTGGGCAATGAGCAGTTCTTC. Its translation: CASGLSGGLGNEQFF.

This rearrangement joins TRBV7-6 to TRBJ1-5, with D possibly being TRBD1 (5 bases). The V gene lost 4 bases and the J gene lost 8 bases, with 15 bases spanning the gap. The CDR3 covers 14 residues. Germline V lookup: CDR1 SGHVS, CDR2 FNYEAQ. The CDR3 nucleotides read TGTGCCAGCAGCTCGGGACTTCTAGAGGAGCCCCAGCATTTT. Residues: CASSSGLLEEPQHF.

The chain uses TRBV6-1 and TRBJ1-2, with TRBD1 matching over 7 bases. V dropped 7 bases and J dropped 5; count of bases not matched to a gene: 7. The CDR3 totals 13 residues. Germline V gene lookup returns CDR1 MNHNS and CDR2 SASEGT. This CDR3 reads CASNLDRVYGYTF. CDR3 sequence (DNA): TGTGCCAGCAACCTCGACAGGGTTTATGGCTACACCTTC.

A note on this clone: This may come from a read error, since a much larger clone is one base off. Within the sample, other DNA sequences also encode this same CDR3. The chain employs TRBV6-2 or TRBV6-3 and TRBJ1-4; D is ambiguous. The V and J ends lost 9 bases and 8 bases respectively, with 19 bases between them. Germline V gene sequence: CDR1 MNHEY, CDR2 SVGEGT. The CDR3 is 14 residues long. The CDR3 region is CASAPSHIGEKLFF. CDR3 DNA sequence: TGTGCCAGTGCTCCGAGTCATATAGGAGAAAAACTGTTTTTT.

In its sample, this clone ranks as medium-sized. This chain connects TRBV5-1 to TRBJ2-7, with TRBD1 matching over 9 bases. Germline CDR1 reads SGHRS; CDR2 reads YFSETQ. V lost 0 bases and J lost 6; bases outside the gene matches: 1. CDR3 length: 13 residues. In DNA form, the CDR3 reads TGCGCCAGCAGCTTGGCGGGACAGGGCGAGCAGTACTTC. Translated, it gives CASSLAGQGEQYF.

The gene calls are TRBV18 and TRBJ2-7, with D tentatively TRBD2 (6 bases). The CDR3 sequence is 14 residues long. V was clipped by 5 bases and J by 0 bases, with 11 bases between them. Germline CDR1 KGHSH, CDR2 LQKENI. This chain's CDR3 is CASSGGVASYEQYV. The CDR3 DNA reads as TGTGCCAGCTCAGGAGGGGTAGCCTCCTACGAGCAGTACGTC.